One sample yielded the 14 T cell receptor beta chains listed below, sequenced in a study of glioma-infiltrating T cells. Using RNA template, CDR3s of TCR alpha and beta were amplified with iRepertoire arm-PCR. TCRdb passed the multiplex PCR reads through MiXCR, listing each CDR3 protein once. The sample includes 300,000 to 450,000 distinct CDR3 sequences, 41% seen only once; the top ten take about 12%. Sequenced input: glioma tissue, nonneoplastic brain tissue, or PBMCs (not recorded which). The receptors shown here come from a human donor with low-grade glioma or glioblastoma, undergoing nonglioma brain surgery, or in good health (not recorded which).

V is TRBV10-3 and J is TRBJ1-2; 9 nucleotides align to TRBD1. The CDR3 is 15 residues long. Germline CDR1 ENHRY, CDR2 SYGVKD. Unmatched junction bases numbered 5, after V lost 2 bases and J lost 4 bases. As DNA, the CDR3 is TGTGCCATCAGTGAGGGGACAGGGATCGTCTATGGCTACACCTTC. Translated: CAISEGTGIVYGYTF.

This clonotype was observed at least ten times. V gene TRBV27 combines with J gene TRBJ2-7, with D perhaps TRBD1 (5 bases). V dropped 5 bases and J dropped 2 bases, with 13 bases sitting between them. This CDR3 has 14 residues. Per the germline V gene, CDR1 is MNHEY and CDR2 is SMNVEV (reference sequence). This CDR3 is CASSKGAGPYEQYF. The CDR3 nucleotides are TGTGCCAGCAGTAAAGGGGCCGGTCCCTACGAGCAGTACTTC.

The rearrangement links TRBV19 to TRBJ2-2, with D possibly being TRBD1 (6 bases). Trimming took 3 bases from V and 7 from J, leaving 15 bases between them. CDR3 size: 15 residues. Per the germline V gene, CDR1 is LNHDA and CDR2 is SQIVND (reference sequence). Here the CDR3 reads CASSMWQGLRGELFF. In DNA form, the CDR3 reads TGTGCCAGTAGTATGTGGCAGGGGCTTCGCGGGGAGCTGTTTTTT.

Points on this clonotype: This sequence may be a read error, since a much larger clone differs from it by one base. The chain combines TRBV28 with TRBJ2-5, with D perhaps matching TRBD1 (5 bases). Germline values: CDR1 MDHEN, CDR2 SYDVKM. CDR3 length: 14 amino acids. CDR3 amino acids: CATSSSGWGETQYF. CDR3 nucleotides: TGTGCCACCAGTTCCTCAGGGTGGGGAGAGACCCAGTACTTC.

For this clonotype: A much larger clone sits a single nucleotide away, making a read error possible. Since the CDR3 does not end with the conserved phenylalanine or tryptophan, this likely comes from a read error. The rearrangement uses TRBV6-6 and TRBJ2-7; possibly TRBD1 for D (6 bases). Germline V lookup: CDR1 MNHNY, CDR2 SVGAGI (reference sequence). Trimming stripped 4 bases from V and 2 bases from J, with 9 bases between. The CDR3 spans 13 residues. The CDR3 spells CASSWTETYEQYS. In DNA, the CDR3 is TGTGCCAGCAGTTGGACAGAGACCTACGAGCAGTACTCC.

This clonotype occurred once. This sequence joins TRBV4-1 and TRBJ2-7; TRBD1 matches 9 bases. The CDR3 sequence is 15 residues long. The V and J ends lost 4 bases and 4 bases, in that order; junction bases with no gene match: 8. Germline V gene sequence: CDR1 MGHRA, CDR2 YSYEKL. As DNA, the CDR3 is TGCGCCAGCAGCCTGAGTCCACAGGGGGCTTACGAGCAGTACTTC. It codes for CASSLSPQGAYEQYF.

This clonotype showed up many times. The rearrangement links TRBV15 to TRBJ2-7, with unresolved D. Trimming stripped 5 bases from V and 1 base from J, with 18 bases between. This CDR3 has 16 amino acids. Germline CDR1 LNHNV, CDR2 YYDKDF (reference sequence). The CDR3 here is CATSPSTDRFSYEQYF. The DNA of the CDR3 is TGTGCCACCAGCCCATCGACCGACCGTTTTTCCTACGAGCAGTACTTC.

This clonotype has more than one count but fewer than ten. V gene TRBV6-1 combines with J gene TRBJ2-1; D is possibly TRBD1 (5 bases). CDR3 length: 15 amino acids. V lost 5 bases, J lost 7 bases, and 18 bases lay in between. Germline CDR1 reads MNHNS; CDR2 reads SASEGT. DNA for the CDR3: TGTGCCAGCAGTACCCTCCAGGGTGCGACTAATGAGCAGTTCTTC. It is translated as CASSTLQGATNEQFF.

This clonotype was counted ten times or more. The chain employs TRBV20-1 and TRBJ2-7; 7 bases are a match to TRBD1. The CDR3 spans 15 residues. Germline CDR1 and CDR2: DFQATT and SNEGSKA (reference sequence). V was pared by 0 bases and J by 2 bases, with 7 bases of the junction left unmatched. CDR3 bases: TGCAGTGCTAGAGATGAAGGACAGGATACCTACGAGCAGTACTTC. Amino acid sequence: CSARDEGQDTYEQYF.

The CDR3 here is CASSPRPTGGREKEAFF. The CDR3 DNA reads TGTGCCAGCAGTCCCCGACCGACAGGGGGCCGAGAAAAGGAAGCTTTCTTT. The J gene is TRBJ1-1, the V gene TRBV28; TRBD1 matches 10 bases. The CDR3 sequence is 17 residues long. V lost 5 bases and J lost 8; bases outside the gene matches: 17. Per germline, CDR1 MDHEN and CDR2 SYDVKM.

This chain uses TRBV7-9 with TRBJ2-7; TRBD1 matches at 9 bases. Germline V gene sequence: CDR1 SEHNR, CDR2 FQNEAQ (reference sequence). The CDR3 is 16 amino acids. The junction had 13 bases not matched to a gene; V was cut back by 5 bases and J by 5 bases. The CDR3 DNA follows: TGTGCCAGCAGCCAATCCCCCGGGACAGGGAGCCACGAGCAGTACTTC. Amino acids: CASSQSPGTGSHEQYF.

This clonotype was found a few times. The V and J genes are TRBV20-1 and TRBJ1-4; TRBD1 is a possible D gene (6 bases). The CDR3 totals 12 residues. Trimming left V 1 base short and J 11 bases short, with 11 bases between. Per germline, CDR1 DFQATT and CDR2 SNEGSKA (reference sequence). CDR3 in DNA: TGCAGTGCTAGAGGGTTAGGGGGGAAACTGTTTTTT. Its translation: CSARGLGGKLFF.

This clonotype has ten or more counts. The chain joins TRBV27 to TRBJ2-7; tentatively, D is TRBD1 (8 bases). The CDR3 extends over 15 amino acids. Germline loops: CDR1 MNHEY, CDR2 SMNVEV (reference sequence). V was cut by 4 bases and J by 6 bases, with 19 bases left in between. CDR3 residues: CASSSTQDREGEQYF. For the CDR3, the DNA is TGTGCCAGCAGTTCCACCCAGGACAGGGAGGGCGAGCAGTACTTC.

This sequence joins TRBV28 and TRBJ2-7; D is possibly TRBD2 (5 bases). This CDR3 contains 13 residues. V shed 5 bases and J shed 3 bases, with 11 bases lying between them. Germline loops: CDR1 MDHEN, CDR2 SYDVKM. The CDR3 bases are TGTGCCAGCAGTCCTTACGGGGTCTACGAGCAGTACTTC. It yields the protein CASSPYGVYEQYF.